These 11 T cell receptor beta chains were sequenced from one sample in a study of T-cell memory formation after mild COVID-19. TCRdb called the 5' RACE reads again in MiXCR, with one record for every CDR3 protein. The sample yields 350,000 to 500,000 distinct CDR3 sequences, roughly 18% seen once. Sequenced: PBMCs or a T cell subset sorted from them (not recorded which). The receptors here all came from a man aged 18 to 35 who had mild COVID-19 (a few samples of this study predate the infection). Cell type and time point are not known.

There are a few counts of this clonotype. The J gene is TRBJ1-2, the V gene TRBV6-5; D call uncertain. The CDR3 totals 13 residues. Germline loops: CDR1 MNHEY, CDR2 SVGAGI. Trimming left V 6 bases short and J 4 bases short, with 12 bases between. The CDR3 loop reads CASSSTYFYGYTF. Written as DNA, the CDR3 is TGTGCCAGCAGCTCGACTTATTTCTATGGCTACACCTTC.

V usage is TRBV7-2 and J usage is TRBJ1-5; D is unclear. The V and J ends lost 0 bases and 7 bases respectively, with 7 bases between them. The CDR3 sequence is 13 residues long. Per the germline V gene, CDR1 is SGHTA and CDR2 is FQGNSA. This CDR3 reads CASSLAPLQPQHF. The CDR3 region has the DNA TGTGCCAGCAGCTTAGCGCCCCTGCAGCCCCAGCATTTT. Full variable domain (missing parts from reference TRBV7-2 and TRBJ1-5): GAGVSQSPSNKVTEKGKDVELRCDPISGHTALYWYRQSLGQGLEFLIYFQGNSAPDKSGLPSDRFSAERTGGSVSTLTIQRTQQEDSAVYLCASSLAPLQPQHFGDGTRLSIL.

This chain's CDR3 is CASEPGQRNTEAFF. The CDR3 region has the DNA TGTGCCAGCGAGCCGGGACAGAGGAACACTGAAGCTTTCTTT. V and J are TRBV6-5 and TRBJ1-1; 7 positions match TRBD1. The CDR3 loop spans 14 amino acids. Germline values: CDR1 MNHEY, CDR2 SVGAGI. Trimming took 8 bases from V and 1 from J; bases not matched to a gene: 7.

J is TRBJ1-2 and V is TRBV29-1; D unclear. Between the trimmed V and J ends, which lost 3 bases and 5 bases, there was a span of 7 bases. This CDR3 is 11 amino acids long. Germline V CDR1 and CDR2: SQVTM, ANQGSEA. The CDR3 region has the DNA TGCAGCGTTGAGGGAGGGTATGGCTACACCTTC. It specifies CSVEGGYGYTF.

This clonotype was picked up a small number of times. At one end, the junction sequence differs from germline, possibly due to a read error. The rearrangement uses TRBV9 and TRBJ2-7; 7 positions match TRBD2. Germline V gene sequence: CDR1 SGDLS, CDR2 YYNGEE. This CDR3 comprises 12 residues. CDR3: CASSVTERGLHF. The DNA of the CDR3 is TGTGCCAGCAGCGTGACTGAGCGGGGACTCCACTTC.

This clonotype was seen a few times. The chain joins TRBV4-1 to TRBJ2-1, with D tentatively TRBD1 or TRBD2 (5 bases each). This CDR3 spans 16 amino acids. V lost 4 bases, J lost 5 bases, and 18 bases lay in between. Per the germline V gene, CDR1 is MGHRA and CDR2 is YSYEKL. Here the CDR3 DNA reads TGCGCCAGCAGCCCCCCCCCGGGGCACGGGAACAATGAGCAGTTCTTC. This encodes CASSPPPGHGNNEQFF.

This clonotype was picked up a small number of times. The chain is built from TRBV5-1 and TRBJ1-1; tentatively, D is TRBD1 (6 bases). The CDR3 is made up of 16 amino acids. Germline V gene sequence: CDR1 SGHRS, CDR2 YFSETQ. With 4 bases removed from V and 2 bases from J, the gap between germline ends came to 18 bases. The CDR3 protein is CASSTTQGLGNTEAFF. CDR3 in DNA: TGCGCCAGCAGCACTACTCAGGGGTTGGGCAACACTGAAGCTTTCTTT.

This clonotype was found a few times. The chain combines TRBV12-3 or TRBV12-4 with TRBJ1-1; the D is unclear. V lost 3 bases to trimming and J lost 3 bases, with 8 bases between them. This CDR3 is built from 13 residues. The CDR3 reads CASSFLEDTEAFF. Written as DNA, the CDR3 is TGTGCCAGCAGTTTCCTGGAAGACACTGAAGCTTTCTTT.

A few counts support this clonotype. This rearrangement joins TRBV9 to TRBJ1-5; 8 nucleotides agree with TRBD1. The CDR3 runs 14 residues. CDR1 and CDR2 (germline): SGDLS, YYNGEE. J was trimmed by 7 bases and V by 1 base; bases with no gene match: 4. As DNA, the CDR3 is TGTGCCAGCAGCGTACAGGGGGCAGACCAGCCCCAGCATTTT. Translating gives CASSVQGADQPQHF.

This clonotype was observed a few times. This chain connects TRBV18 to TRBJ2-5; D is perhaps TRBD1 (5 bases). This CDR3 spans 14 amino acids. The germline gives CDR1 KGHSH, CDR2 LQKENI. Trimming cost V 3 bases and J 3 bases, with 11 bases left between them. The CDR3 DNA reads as TGTGCCAGCTCACCGGGCAGGGCAGAAGAGACCCAGTACTTC. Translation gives CASSPGRAEETQYF.

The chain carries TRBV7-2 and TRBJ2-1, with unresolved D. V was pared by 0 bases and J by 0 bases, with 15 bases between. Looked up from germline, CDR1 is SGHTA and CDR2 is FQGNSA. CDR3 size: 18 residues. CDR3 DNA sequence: TGTGCCAGCAGCTTAGCGGGAAGGCTTCCCCGCTCCTACAATGAGCAGTTCTTC. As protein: CASSLAGRLPRSYNEQFF.